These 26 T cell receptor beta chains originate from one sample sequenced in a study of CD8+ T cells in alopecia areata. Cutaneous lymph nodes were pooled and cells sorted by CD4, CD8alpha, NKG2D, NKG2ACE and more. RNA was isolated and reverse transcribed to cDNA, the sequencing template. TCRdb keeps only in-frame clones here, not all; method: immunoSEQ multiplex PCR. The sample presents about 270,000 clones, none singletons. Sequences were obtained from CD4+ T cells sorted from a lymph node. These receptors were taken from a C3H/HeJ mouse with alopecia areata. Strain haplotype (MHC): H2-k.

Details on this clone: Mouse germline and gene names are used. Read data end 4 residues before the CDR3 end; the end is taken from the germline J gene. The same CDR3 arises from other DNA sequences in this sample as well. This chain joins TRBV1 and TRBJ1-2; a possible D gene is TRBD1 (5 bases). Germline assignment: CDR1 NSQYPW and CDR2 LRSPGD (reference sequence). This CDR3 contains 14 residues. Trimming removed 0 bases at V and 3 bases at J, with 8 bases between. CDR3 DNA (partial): TGCACCTGCAGTGCAGATCTCAGGGACTCC. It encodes CTCSADLRDS. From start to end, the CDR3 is CTCSADLRDSDYTF.

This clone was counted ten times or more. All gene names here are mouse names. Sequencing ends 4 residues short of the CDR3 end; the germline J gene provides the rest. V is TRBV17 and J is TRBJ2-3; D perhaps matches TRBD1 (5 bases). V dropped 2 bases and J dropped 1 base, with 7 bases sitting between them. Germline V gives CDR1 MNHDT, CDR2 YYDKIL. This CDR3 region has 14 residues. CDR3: CASSRRGGAETLYF. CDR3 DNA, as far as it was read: TGTGCTAGCAGTAGAAGGGGTGGTGCAGAA.

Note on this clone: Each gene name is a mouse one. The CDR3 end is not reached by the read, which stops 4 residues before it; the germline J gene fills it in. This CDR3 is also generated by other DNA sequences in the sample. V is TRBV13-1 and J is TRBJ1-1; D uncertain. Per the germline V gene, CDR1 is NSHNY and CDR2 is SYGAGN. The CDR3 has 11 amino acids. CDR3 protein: CASSAQGEVFF. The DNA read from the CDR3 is TGTGCCAGCAGTGCCCAAGGA.

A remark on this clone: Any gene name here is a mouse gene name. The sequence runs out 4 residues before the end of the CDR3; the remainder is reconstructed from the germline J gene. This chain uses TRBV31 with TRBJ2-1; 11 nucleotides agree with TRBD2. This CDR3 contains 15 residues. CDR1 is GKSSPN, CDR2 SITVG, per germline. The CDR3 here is CAWSLRTGGLPEQFF. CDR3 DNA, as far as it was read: TGTGCCTGGAGTCTCCGGACTGGGGGGTTGCCT.

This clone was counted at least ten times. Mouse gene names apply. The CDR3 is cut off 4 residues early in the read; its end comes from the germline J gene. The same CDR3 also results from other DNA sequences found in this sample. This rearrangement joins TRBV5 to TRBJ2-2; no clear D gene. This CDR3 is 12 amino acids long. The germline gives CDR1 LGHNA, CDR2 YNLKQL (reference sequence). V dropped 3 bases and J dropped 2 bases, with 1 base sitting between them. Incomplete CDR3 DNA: TGTGCCAGCAGCCAGAACACCGGG. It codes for CASSQNTG. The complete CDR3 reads CASSQNTGQLYF.

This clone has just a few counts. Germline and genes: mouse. CDR3 region: CTCSAPGQENSDYTF. The CDR3 bases that were read are TGCACCTGCAGTGCACCGGGACAGGAAAACTCC. This chain links TRBV1 with TRBJ1-2, with TRBD1 identical over 8 bases. The CDR3 goes on 4 residues after the read ends, and that part is filled in from the germline J gene. The CDR3 is made up of 15 amino acids. Germline values: CDR1 NSQYPW, CDR2 LRSPGD (reference sequence). The J segment lost 1 base and the V segment lost 2 bases, leaving 3 bases of the junction unmatched.

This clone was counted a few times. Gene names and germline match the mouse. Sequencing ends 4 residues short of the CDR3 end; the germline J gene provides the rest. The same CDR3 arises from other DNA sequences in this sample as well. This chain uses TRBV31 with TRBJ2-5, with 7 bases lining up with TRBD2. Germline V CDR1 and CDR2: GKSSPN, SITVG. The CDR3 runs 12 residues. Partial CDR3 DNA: TGTGCCTGGAGTCTACTGGGGGAC. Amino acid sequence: CAWSLLGD. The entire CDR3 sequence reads CAWSLLGDTQYF.

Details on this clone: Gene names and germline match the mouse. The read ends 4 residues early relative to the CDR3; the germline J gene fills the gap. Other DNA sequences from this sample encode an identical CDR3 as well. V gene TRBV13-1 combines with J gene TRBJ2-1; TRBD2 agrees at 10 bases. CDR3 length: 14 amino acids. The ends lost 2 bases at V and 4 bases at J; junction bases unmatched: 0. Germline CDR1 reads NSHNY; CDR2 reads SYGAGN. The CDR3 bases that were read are TGTGCCAGCAGTGAGGGACTGGGGTATGCT. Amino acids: CASSEGLGYA. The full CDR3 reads CASSEGLGYAEQFF.

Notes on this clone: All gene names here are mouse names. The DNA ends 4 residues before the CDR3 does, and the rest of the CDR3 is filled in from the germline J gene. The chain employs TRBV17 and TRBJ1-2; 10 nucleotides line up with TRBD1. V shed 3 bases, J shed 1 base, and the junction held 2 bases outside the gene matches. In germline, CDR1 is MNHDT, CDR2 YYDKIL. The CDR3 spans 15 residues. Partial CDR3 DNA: TGTGCTAGCAGTAGTGGGGACAGGGGAAACTCC. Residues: CASSSGDRGNS. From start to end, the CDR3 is CASSSGDRGNSDYTF.

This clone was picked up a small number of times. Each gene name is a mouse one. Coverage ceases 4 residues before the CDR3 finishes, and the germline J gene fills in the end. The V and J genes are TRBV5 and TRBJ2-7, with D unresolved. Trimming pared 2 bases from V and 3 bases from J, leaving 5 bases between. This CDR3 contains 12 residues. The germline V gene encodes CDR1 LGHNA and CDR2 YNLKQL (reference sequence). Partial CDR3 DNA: TGTGCCAGCAGCCAATCTGGCTAT. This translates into CASSQSGY. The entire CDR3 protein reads CASSQSGYEQYF.

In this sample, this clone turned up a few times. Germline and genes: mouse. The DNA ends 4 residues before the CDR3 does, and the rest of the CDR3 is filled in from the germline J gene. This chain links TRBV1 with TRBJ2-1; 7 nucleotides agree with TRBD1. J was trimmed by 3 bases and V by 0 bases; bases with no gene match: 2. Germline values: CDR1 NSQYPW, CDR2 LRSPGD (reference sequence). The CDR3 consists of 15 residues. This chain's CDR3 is CTCSAEGQIYAEQFF. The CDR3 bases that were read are TGCACCTGCAGTGCAGAGGGACAGATCTATGCT.

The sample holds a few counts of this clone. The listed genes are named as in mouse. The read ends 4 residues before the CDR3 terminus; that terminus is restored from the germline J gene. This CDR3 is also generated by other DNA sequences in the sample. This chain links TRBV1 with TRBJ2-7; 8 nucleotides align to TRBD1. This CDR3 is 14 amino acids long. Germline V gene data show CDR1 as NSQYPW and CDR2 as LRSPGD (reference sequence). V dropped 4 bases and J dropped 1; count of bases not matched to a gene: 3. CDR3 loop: CTCSGTGGSYEQYF. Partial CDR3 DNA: TGCACCTGCAGTGGCACAGGGGGTTCCTAT. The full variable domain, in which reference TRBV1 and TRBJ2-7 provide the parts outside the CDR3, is VTLLEQNPRWRLVPRGQAVNLRCILKNSQYPWMSWYQQDLQKQLQWLFTLRSPGDKEVKSLPGADYLATRVTDTELRLQVANMSQGRTLYCTCSGTGGSYEQYFGPGTRLTVL.

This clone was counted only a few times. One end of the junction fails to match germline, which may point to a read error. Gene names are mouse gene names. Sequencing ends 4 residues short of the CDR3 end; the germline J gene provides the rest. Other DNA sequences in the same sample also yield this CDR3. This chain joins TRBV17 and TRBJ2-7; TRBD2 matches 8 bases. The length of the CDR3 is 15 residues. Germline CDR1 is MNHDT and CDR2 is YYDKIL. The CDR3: CASSREWGGSYEQYF. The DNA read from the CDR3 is TGTGCTAGCAGTCGAGAGTGGGGGGGCTCCTAT.

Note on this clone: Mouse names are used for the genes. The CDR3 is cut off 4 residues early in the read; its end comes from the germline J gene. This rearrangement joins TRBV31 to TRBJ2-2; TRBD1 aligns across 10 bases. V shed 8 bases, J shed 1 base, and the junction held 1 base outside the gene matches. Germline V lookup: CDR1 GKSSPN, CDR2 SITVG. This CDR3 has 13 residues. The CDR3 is CAGDRGNTGQLYF. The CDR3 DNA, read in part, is TGTGCCGGGGACAGGGGAAACACCGGG.

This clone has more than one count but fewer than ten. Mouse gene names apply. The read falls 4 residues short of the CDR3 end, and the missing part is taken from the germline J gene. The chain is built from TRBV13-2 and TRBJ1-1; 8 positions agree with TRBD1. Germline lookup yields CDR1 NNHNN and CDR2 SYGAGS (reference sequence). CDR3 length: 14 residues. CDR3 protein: CASGNQGARTEVFF. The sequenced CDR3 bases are TGTGCCAGCGGGAACCAGGGGGCGCGGACA.

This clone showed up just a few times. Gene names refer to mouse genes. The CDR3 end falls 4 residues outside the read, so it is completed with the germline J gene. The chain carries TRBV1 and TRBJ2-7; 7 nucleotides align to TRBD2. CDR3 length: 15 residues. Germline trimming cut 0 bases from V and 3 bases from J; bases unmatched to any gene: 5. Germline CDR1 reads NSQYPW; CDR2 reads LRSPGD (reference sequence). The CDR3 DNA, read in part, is TGCACCTGCAGTGCAGATCTTCTGGGGGACTAT. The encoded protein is CTCSADLLGDY. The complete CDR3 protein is CTCSADLLGDYEQYF.

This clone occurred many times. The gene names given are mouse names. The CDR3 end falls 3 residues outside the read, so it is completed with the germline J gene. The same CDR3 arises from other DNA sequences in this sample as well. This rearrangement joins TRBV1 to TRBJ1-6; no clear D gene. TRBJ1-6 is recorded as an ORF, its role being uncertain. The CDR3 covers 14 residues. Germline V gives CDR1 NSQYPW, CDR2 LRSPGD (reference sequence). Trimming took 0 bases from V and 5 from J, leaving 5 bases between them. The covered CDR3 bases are TGCACCTGCAGTGCAGACAAAAATAATTCGCCC. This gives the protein CTCSADKNNSP. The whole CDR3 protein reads CTCSADKNNSPLYF.

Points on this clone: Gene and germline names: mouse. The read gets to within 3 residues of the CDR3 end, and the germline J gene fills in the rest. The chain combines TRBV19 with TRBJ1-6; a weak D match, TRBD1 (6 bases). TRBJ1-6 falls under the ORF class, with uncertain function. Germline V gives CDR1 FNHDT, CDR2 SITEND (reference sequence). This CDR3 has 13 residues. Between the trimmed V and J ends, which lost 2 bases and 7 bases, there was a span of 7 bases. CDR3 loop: CASSIGTNSPLYF. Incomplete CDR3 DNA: TGTGCCAGCAGTATTGGGACAAATTCGCCC.

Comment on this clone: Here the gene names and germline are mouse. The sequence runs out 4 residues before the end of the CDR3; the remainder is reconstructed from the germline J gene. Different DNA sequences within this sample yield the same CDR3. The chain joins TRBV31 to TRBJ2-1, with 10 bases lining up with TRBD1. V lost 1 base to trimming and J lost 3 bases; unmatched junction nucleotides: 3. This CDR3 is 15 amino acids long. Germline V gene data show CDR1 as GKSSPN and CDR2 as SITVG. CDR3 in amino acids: CAWSPRTGGYAEQFF. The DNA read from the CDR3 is TGTGCCTGGAGTCCCCGGACAGGGGGCTATGCT. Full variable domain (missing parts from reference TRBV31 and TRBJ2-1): AQTIHQWPVAEIKAVGSPLSLGCTIKGKSSPNLYWYWQATGGTLQQLFYSITVGQVESVVQLNLSASRPKDDQFILSTEKLLLSHSGFYLCAWSPRTGGYAEQFFGPGTRLTVL.

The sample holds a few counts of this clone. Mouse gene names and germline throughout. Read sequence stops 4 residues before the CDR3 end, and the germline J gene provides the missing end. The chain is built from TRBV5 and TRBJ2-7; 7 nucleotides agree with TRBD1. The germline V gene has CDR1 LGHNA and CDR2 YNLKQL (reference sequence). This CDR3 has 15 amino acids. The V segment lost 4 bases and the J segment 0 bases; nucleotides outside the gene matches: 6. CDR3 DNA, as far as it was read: TGTGCCAGCAGCCCCCACAGGGGCCTCTCCTAT. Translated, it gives CASSPHRGLSY. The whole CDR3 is CASSPHRGLSYEQYF.

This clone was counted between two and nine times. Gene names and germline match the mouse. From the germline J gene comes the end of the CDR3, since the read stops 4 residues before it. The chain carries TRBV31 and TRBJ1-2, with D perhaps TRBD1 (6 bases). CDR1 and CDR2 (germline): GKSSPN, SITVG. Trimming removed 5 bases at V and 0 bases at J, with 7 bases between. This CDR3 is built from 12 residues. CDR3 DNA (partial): TGTGCCTGGGGACAGACAAACTCC. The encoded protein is CAWGQTNS. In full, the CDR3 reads CAWGQTNSDYTF.

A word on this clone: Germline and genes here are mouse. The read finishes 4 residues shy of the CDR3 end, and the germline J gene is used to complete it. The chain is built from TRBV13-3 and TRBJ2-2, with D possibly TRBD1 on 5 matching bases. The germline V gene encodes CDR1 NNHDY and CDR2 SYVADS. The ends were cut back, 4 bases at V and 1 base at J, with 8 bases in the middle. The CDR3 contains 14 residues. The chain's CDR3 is CASSPDKNTGQLYF. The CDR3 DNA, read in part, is TGTGCCAGCAGTCCGGACAAAAACACCGGG.

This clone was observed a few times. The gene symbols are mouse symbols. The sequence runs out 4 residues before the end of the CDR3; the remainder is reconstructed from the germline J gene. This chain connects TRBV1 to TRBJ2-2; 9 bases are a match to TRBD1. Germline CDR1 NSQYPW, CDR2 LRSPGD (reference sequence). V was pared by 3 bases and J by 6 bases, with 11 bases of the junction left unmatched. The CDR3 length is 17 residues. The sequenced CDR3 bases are TGCACCTGCAGTGCCTCACCCGGGACAGGGAGTCCCGGG. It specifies CTCSASPGTGSPG. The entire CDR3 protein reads CTCSASPGTGSPGQLYF.

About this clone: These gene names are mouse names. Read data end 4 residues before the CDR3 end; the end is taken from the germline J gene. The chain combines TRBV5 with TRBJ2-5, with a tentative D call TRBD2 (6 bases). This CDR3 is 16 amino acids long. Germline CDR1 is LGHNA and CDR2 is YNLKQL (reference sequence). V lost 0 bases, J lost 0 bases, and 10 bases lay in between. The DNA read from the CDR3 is TGTGCCAGCAGCCAAGATCTGGGGCTTAACCAAGAC. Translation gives CASSQDLGLNQD. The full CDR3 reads CASSQDLGLNQDTQYF.

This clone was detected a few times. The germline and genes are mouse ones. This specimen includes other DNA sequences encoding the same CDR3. The CDR3 bases that were read are TGTGCCAGCAGTGATCGGGGGGCTGGTGCAGAA. It translates to CASSDRGAGAE. From start to end, the CDR3 is CASSDRGAGAETLYF. The rearrangement links TRBV13-1 to TRBJ2-3; perhaps TRBD2 as D (7 bases). The read halts 4 residues ahead of the CDR3 end, with the missing end drawn from the germline J gene. Deletions cut 1 base from V and 1 base from J, with 10 bases between. The CDR3 extends over 15 amino acids. CDR1 is NSHNY, CDR2 SYGAGN, per germline.

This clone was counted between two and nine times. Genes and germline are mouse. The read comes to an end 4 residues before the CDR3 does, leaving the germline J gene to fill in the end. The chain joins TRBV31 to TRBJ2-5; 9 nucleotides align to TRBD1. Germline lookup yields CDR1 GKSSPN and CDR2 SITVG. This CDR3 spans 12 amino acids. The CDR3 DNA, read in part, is TGTGCCTCACAGGGGGCTTTTGAC. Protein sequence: CASQGAFD. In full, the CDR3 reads CASQGAFDTQYF.